This TCR beta chain was sequenced in a study of chemoradiotherapy in HPV16-positive cancers. Generated by immunoSEQ multiplex PCR, the TCRdb table keeps only in-frame clones and is missing some. This table has roughly 5,800 clones, about 85% appearing once. The CDR3 sequence is 15 residues long. CDR1 SGHTA and CDR2 FQGNSA come from the germline V gene. Trimming removed 3 bases from V and 0 bases from J; junction bases left unmatched: 1. Study-wide results and limits: During treatment, candidate HPV-specific clones and E7-related motifs expanded in tumor. For HPV16-positive patients, expanding HPV-responsive T cells associated with longer recurrence-free survival. HPV-specific T cells were functionally defined from only a couple of HPV16-positive patients.

Samples were taken several times over chemoradiotherapy. Note on this clone: The antigen remains undetermined.

The sequenced sample was tumor tissue, obtained from a patient who underwent chemoradiotherapy. The clonotype comes from a human donor with HPV-associated anogenital cancer. The rearrangement links TRBV7-2 to TRBJ2-3; TRBD2 matches 9 bases. CDR3 coding DNA: TGTGCCAGCAGCTTGGCGGGGGGGAGCACAGATACGCAGTATTTT. Its protein product is CASSLAGGSTDTQYF.